This T cell receptor beta chain is from a study of cytomegalovirus exposure and HLA in healthy donors. The PCR employed 60 Vbeta primers together with 13 Jbeta primers. Sequencing used immunoSEQ multiplex PCR; TCRdb keeps in-frame clones, though not all of them. The table lists roughly 90,000 clones, over 75% of them singletons, with 5.5% to 8% in the top ten. The germline CDR1 and CDR2 sequences are SGDLS and YYNGEE. V lost 0 bases to trimming and J lost 7 bases, with 16 bases between them. There are 16 residues in the CDR3. Sequences were obtained from PBMCs. The clonotype originates from a man between 25 and 39 years old in good health and CMV-seronegative. The J gene is TRBJ1-4, the V gene TRBV9; no reliable D call. In DNA, the CDR3 is TGTGCCAGCAGCGTAGTATCCGAGAGCGGAATTGAAAAACTGTTTTTT. This encodes CASSVVSESGIEKLFF.